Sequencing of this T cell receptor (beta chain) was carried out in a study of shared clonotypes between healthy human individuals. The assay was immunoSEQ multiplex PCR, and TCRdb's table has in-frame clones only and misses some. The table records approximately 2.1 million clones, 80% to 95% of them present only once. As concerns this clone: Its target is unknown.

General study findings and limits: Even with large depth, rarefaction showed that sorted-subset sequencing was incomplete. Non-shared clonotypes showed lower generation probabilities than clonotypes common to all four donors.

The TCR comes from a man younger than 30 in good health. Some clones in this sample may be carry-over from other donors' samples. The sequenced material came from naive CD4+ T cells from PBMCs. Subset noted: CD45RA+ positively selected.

The CDR3 DNA follows: TGTGCCAGCAGCCCGGGCGGGGCAGTCTATGGCTACACCTTC. Residues: CASSPGGAVYGYTF. The chain recombines TRBV5-4 with TRBJ1-2, with TRBD1 as a possible D gene (5 bases). This CDR3 spans 14 amino acids. Trimming took 4 bases from V and 4 from J, leaving 14 bases between them. Looked up from germline, CDR1 is SGHNT and CDR2 is YYREEE (reference sequence). Filled out from reference TRBV5-4 and TRBJ1-2, the complete variable domain reads ETGVTQSPTHLIKTRGQQVTLRCSSQSGHNTVSWYQQALGQGPQFIFQYYREEENGRGNFPPRFSGLQFPNYSSELNVNALELDDSALYLCASSPGGAVYGYTFGSGTRLTVV.